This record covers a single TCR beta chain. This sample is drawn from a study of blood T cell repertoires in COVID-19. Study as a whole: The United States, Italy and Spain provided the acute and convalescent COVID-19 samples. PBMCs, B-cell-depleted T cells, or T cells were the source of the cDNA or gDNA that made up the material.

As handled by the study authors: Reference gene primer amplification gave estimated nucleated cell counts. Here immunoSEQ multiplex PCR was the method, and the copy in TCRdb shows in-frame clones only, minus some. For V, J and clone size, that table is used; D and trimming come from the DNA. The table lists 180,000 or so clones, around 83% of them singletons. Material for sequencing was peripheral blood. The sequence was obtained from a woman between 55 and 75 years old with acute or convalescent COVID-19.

The CDR3 DNA reads as TGTGCCAGCAGGACGCAGACAGGGAGCCTCTACGAGCAGTACTTC. Protein sequence: CASRTQTGSLYEQYF. This chain uses TRBV28 with TRBJ2-7; TRBD1 aligns across 7 bases. V was clipped by 6 bases and J by 3 bases; unmatched bases: 11. The CDR3 runs to 15 residues. Germline V lookup: CDR1 MDHEN, CDR2 SYDVKM.